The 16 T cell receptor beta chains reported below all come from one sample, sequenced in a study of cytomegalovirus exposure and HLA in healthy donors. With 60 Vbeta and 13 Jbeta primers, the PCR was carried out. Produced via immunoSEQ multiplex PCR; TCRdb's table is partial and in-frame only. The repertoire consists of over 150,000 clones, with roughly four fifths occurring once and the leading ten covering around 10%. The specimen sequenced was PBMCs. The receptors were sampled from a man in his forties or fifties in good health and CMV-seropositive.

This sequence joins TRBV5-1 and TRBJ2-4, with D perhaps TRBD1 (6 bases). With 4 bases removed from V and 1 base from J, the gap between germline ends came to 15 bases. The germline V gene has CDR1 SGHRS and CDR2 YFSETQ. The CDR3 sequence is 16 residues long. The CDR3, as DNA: TGCGCCAGCAGCACCTGGCAGGGGAAGGCCAAAAACATTCAGTACTTC. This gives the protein CASSTWQGKAKNIQYF.

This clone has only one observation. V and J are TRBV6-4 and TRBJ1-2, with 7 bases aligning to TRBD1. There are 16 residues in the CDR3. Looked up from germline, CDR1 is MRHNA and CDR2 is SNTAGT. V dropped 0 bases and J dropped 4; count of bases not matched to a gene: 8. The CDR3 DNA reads TGTGCCAGCAGTGACTCGAGAGGGGGCTCGATCTATGGCTACACCTTC. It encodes CASSDSRGGSIYGYTF.

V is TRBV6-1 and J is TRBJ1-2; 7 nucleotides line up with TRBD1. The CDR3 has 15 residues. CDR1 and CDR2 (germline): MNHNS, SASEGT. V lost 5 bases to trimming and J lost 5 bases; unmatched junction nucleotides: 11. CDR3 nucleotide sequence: TGTGCCAGCAGTACTGGGACAGCCGATGGGTATGGCTACACCTTC. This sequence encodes CASSTGTADGYGYTF.

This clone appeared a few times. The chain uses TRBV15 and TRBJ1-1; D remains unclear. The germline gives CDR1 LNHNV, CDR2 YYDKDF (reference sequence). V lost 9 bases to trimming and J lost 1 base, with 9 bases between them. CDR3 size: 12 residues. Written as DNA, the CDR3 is TGTGCCACGGCTACGGGGAACACTGAAGCTTTCTTT. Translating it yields CATATGNTEAFF. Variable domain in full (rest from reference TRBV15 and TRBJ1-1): DAMVIQNPRYQVTQFGKPVTLSCSQTLNHNVMYWYQQKSSQAPKLLFHYYDKDFNNEADTPDNFQSRRPNTSFCFLDIRSPGLGDTAMYLCATATGNTEAFFGQGTRLTVV.

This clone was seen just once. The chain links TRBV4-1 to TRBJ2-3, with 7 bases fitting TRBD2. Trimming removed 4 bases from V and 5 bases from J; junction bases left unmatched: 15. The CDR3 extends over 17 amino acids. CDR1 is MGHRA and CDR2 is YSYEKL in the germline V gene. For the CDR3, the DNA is TGCGCCAGCAGCCTCGAGCGTGGGTCTAGCGGAAAAGATACGCAGTATTTT. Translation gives CASSLERGSSGKDTQYF.

The CDR3 protein is CASSLERADTQYF. CDR3 in DNA: TGTGCCAGCAGTTTGGAGCGGGCGGATACGCAGTATTTT. The rearrangement uses TRBV6-5 and TRBJ2-3, with TRBD2 as a possible D gene (6 bases). Germline CDR1 reads MNHEY; CDR2 reads SVGAGI. V was trimmed by 4 bases and J by 6 bases, leaving 11 bases between them. The CDR3 is 13 residues long.

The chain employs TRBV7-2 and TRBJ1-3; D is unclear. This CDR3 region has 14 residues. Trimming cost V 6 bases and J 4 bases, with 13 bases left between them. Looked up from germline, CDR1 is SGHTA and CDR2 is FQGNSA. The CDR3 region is CASSPAIPGNTIYF. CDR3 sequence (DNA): TGTGCCAGCAGTCCCGCGATCCCCGGAAACACCATATATTTT. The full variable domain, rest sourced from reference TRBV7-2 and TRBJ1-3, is GAGVSQSPSNKVTEKGKDVELRCDPISGHTALYWYRQSLGQGLEFLIYFQGNSAPDKSGLPSDRFSAERTGGSVSTLTIQRTQQEDSAVYLCASSPAIPGNTIYFGEGSWLTVV.

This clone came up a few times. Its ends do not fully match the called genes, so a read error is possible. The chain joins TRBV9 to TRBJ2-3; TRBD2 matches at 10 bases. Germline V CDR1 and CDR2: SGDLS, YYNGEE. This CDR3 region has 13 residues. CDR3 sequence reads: CASSQGVSGGLRF. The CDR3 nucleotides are TGTGCCAGCAGCCAGGGGGTTAGCGGGGGGTTACGTTTT.

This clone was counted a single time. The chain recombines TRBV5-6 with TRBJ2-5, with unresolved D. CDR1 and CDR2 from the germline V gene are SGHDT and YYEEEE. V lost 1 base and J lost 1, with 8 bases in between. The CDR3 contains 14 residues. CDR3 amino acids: CASSLPAVQETQYF. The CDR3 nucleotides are TGTGCCAGCAGCTTGCCTGCAGTCCAAGAGACCCAGTACTTC.

The CDR3 DNA sequence: TGTGCCAGTATCGCACAGGGTTTCGGCCCCTATGAAGCTTTCTTT. It yields the protein CASIAQGFGPYEAFF. The chain has TRBV19 and TRBJ1-1; possible D gene TRBD1, 6 bases. Looked up from germline, CDR1 is LNHDA and CDR2 is SQIVND (reference sequence). The V end lost 7 bases, the J end lost 7 bases, and 22 bases lay between the germline ends. This CDR3 spans 15 amino acids.

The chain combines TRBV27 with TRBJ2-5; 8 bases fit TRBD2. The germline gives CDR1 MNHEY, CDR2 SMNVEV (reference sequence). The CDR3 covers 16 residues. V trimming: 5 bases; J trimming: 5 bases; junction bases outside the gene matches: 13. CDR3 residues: CASSPGLAPLGETQYF. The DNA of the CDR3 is TGTGCCAGCAGTCCAGGACTAGCCCCGCTAGGTGAGACCCAGTACTTC.

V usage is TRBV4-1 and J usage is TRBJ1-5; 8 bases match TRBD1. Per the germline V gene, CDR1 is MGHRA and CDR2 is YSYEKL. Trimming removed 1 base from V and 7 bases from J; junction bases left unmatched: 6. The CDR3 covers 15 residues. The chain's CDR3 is CASSQATGGRQPQHF. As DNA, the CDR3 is TGCGCCAGCAGCCAAGCCACAGGGGGAAGGCAGCCCCAGCATTTT.

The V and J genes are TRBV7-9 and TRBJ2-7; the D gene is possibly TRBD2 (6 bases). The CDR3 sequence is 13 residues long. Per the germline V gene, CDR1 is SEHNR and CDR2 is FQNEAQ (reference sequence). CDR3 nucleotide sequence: TGTTCCATTCCGACAAGCGGGCCATACGAGCAGTACTTC. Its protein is CSIPTSGPYEQYF.

The DNA of the CDR3 is TGCGCCAGCAGCTTGGCCCCAACAACAGGGGGCAATTCACCCCTCCACTTT. This translates into CASSLAPTTGGNSPLHF. The chain links TRBV5-1 to TRBJ1-6, with 9 bases matching TRBD1. Germline V gene lookup returns CDR1 SGHRS and CDR2 YFSETQ. With V trimmed by 0 bases and J by 7 bases, 8 bases remained unmatched. The CDR3 is made up of 17 amino acids.

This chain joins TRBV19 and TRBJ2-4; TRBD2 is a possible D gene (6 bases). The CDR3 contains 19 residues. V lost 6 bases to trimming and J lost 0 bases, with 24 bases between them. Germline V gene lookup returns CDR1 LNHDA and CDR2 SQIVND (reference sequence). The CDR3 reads CASREDRRGSLLAKNIQYF. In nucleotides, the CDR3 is TGTGCCAGTAGAGAGGACCGGCGGGGCTCTTTGCTAGCCAAAAACATTCAGTACTTC. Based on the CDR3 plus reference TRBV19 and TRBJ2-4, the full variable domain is DGGITQSPKYLFRKEGQNVTLSCEQNLNHDAMYWYRQDPGQGLRLIYYSQIVNDFQKGDIAEGYSVSREKKESFPLTVTSAQKNPTAFYLCASREDRRGSLLAKNIQYFGAGTRLSVL.

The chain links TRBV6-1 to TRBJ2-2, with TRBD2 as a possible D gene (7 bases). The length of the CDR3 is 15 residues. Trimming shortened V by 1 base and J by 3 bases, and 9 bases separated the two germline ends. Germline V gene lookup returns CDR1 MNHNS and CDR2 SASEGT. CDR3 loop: CASSEGGGHTGELFF. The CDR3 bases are TGTGCCAGCAGTGAAGGGGGGGGGCACACCGGGGAGCTGTTTTTT.